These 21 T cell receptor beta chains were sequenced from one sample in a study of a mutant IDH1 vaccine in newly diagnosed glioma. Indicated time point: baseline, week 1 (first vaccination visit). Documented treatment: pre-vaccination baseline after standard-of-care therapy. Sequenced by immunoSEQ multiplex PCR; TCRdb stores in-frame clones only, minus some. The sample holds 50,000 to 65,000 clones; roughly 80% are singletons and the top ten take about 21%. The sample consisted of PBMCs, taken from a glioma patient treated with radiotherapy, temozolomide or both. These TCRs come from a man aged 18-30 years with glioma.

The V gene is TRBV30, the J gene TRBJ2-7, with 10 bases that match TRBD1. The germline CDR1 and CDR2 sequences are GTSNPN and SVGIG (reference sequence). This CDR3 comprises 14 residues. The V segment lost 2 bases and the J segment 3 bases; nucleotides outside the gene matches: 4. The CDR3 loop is CAWSPDRGIYEQYF. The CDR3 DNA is TGTGCCTGGAGTCCGGACAGGGGGATCTACGAGCAGTACTTC.

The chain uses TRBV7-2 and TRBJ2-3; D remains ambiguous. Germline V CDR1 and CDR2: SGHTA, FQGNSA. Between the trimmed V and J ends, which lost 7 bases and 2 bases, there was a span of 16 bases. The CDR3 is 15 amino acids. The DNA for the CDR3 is TGTGCCAGCACCTTCCCTGTCCTAAACACAGATACGCAGTATTTT. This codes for CASTFPVLNTDTQYF.

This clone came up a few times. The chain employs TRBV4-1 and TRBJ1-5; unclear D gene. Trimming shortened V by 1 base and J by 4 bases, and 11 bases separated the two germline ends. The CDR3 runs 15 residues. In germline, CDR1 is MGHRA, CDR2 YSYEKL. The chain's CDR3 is CASSQVVGGNQPQHF. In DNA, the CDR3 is TGCGCCAGCAGCCAAGTTGTTGGTGGTAATCAGCCCCAGCATTTT.

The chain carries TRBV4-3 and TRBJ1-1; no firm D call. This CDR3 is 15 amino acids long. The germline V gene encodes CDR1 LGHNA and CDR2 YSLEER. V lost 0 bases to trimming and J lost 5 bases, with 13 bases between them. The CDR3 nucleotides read TGCGCCAGCAGCCAAGATCCTGGGTGGACGACTGAAGCTTTCTTT. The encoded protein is CASSQDPGWTTEAFF.

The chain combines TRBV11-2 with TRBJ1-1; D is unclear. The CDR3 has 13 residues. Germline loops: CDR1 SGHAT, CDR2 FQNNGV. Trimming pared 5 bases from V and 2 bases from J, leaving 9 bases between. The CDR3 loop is CASSPLPNTEAFF. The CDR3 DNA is TGTGCCAGCAGCCCCTTACCTAACACTGAAGCTTTCTTT.

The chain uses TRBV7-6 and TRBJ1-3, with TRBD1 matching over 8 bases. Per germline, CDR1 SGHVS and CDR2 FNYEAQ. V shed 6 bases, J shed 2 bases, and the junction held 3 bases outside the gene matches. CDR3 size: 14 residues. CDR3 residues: CASRSQGAGNTIYF. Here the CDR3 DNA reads TGTGCCAGCAGATCACAGGGGGCTGGAAACACCATATATTTT.

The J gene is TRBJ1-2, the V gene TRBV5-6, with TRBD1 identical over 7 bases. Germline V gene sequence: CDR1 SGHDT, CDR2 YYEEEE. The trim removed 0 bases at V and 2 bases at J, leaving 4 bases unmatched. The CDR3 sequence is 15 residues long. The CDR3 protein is CASSLVGTANYGYTF. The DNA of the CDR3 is TGTGCCAGCAGCTTGGTTGGGACAGCCAACTATGGCTACACCTTC.

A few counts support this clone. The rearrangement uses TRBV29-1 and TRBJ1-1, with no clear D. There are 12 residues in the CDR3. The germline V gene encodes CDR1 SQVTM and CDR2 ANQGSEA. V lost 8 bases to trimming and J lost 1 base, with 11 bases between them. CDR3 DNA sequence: TGCAGCTATAGGGCGACGAACACTGAAGCTTTCTTT. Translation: CSYRATNTEAFF.

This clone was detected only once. The CDR3 coding sequence is TGCGCCAGCAGCTTTAACAGTTTCGAGCAGTACTTC. This encodes CASSFNSFEQYF. The J gene is TRBJ2-7, the V gene TRBV5-1; unclear D gene. This CDR3 comprises 12 residues. V lost 2 bases to trimming and J lost 6 bases, with 9 bases between them. Germline V gives CDR1 SGHRS, CDR2 YFSETQ.

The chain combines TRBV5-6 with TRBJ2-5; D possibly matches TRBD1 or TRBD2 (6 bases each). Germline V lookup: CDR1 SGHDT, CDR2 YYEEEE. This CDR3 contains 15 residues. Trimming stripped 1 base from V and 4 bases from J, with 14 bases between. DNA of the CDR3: TGTGCCAGCAGCTTGTCCCGGGGGCCGGGAGAGACCCAGTACTTC. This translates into CASSLSRGPGETQYF.

The chain's CDR3 is CASRPQGGGGEAFF. The CDR3 DNA reads TGTGCCAGCAGACCTCAGGGAGGGGGCGGTGAAGCTTTCTTT. The rearrangement uses TRBV2 and TRBJ1-1, with 7 bases that match TRBD1. This CDR3 is 14 amino acids long. V gave up 6 bases and J gave up 7 bases; unmatched junction bases: 11. Germline V lookup: CDR1 SNHLY, CDR2 FYNNEI.

CDR3 in DNA: TGTGCCAGCAGTCGGGACTTTCAAGAGACCCAGTACTTC. Its protein is CASSRDFQETQYF. J is TRBJ2-5 and V is TRBV13, with a possible D match to TRBD2 (6 bases). CDR1 is PRHDT, CDR2 FYEKMQ, per germline (reference sequence). V lost 6 bases and J 2 bases, leaving 10 bases between the germline ends. There are 13 residues in the CDR3.

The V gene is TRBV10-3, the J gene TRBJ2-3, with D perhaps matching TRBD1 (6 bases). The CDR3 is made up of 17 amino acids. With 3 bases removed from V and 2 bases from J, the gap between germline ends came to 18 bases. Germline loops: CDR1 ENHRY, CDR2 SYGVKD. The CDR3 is CAISEGSRGGYTDTQYF. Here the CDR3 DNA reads TGTGCCATCAGTGAAGGCAGCCGAGGGGGTTACACAGATACGCAGTATTTT.

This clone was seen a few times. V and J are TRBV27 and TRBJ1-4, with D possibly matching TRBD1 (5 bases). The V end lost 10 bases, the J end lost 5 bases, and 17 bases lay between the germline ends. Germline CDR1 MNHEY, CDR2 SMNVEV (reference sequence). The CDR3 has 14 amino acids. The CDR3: CATARGGENEKLFF. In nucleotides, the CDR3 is TGTGCCACCGCGCGGGGGGGGGAGAATGAAAAACTGTTTTTT.

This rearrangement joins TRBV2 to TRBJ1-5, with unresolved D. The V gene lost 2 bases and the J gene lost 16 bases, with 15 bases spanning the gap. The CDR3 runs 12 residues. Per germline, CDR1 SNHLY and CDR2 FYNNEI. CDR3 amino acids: CASSEYGRSVHF. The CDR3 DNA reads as TGTGCCAGCAGTGAATACGGCCGTTCCGTCCATTTT.

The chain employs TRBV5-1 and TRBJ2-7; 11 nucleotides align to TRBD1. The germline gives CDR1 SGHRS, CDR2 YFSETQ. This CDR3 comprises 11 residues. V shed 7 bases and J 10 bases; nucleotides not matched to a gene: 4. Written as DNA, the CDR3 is TGCGCCAGCCGAGGGACAGGGGGTCAGTACTTC. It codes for CASRGTGGQYF.

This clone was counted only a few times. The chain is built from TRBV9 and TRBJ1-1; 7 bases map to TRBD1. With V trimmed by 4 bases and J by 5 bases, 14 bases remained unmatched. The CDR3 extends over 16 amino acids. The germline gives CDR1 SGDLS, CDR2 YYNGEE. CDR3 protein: CASSLSRAGGGTEAFF. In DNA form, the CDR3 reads TGTGCCAGCAGCCTTTCACGGGCAGGGGGGGGAACTGAAGCTTTCTTT. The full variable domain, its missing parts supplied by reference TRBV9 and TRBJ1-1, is DSGVTQTPKHLITATGQRVTLRCSPRSGDLSVYWYQQSLDQGLQFLIQYYNGEERAKGNILERFSAQQFPDLHSELNLSSLELGDSALYFCASSLSRAGGGTEAFFGQGTRLTVV.

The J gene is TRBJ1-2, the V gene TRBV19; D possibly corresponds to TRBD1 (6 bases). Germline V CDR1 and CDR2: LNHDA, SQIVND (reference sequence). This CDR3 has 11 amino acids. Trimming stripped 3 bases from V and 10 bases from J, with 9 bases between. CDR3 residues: CASSIDRFYTF. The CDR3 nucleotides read TGTGCCAGTAGTATCGACAGGTTCTACACCTTC. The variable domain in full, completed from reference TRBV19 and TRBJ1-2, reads DGGITQSPKYLFRKEGQNVTLSCEQNLNHDAMYWYRQDPGQGLRLIYYSQIVNDFQKGDIAEGYSVSREKKESFPLTVTSAQKNPTAFYLCASSIDRFYTFGSGTRLTVV.

As DNA, the CDR3 is TGTGCCAGCAGCGTAGGCGGGAGGGCCTGGGACGAGCAGTACTTC. This codes for CASSVGGRAWDEQYF. The chain employs TRBV9 and TRBJ2-7, with TRBD2 matching over 9 bases. V lost 0 bases, J lost 5 bases, and 6 bases stayed unmatched. CDR3 length equals 15 residues. The V gene's germline CDR1 is SGDLS and CDR2 YYNGEE.

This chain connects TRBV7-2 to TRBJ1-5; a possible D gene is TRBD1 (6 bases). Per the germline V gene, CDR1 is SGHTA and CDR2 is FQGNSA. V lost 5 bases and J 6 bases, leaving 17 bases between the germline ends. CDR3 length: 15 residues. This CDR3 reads CASSPRGGGTQPQHF. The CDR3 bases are TGTGCCAGCAGCCCTAGAGGGGGGGGCACTCAGCCCCAGCATTTT.

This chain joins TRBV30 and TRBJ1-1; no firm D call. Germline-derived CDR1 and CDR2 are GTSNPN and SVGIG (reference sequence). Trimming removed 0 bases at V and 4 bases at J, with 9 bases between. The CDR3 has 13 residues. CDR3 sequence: CAWSVGWLTEAFF. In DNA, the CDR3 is TGTGCCTGGAGTGTCGGCTGGCTCACTGAAGCTTTCTTT.